A few counts support the clone carrying this TCR beta chain. Its antigen is undetermined. The method was immunoSEQ multiplex PCR; TCRdb's version includes in-frame clones alone and lacks a portion of them. The sample has about 3,000 clones, less than 30% seen once. Germline V gene data show CDR1 as KGHSH and CDR2 as LQKENI. The CDR3 runs 12 residues. V was trimmed by 3 bases and J by 9 bases, leaving 11 bases between them. Each adjacent lung sample was taken at least 2 cm from the tumor margin and was free of atypia. This record belongs to a study of T cells in localized non-small cell lung cancer. Overall study results and limits: Adjacent lung had a median roughly 53 of the 100 largest tumor clones. Overall survival was longer when the density of T cells in the blood was higher. It was uninvolved adjacent lung that showed the highest T cell clonality, exceeding tumor.

This chain connects TRBV18 to TRBJ1-1; D is ambiguous. The starting material was normal lung tissue next to the tumor, obtained before any cancer treatment. The sequence derives from a woman aged 35 to 70 with stage I lung adenocarcinoma. The CDR3 sequence: CASSPDPAKAFF. The CDR3 DNA follows: TGTGCCAGCTCACCGGACCCAGCGAAAGCTTTCTTT. The full variable domain, completed using reference TRBV18 and TRBJ1-1, is NAGVMQNPRHLVRRRGQEARLRCSPMKGHSHVYWYRQLPEEGLKFMVYLQKENIIDESGMPKERFSAEFPKEGPSILRIQQVVRGDSAAYFCASSPDPAKAFFGQGTRLTVV.